What follows describes a single TCR beta chain. Its specificity is not known. Germline assignment: CDR1 SGHNT and CDR2 YYREEE (reference sequence). The CDR3 loop spans 14 amino acids. Germline trimming cut 2 bases from V and 2 bases from J; bases unmatched to any gene: 1. The donors were in the roughly 120-subject validation cohort, distinct from the approximately 670-subject first cohort. Clones were sequenced by immunoSEQ multiplex PCR, and TCRdb holds only the in-frame ones, with some missing. The sample includes 95,000 to 150,000 clones, roughly 89% seen only once; the top ten take 1.9%. The data stem from a study of cytomegalovirus exposure and HLA in healthy donors. About the study: Both the 100 to 150 validation repertoires and the 600 to 700 first-cohort repertoires used the same platform, as reported by a later analysis. Study-wide findings and caveats: Rarity characterized most TCR sequences, yet some public TCRs appeared in many donors.

The chain employs TRBV5-4 and TRBJ2-7; 10 positions agree with TRBD1. Sequencing used PBMCs. This TCR derives from a woman between 18 and 30 years old in good health and CMV-seronegative. CDR3 in DNA: TGTGCCAGCAGCTTCGGGACAGGGGCCTACGAGCAGTACTTC. Amino acid sequence: CASSFGTGAYEQYF.